This TCR beta chain was captured by sequencing in a study of shared clonotypes between healthy human individuals. Here immunoSEQ multiplex PCR was the method, and the copy in TCRdb shows in-frame clones only, minus some. The sample carries about 490,000 clones, 76% recorded once. Trimming cost V 5 bases and J 4 bases; bases outside gene matches: 2. Germline assignment: CDR1 SGHNT and CDR2 YENEEA. This CDR3 contains 14 residues. Sequenced: PBMCs. This chain connects TRBV11-3 to TRBJ2-2; TRBD2 agrees at 9 bases. The sequence was collected from a woman between 35 and 50 years old in good health. Some clones in this sample may be carry-over from other donors' samples. The CDR3, as DNA: TGTGCCAGCAGCACTAGCGGGTTCACCGGGGAGCTGTTTTTT. This codes for CASSTSGFTGELFF.